This TCR beta chain is drawn from a study of radiation and T cells in renal cell carcinoma. The time point was: blood 4 weeks post-SBRT, at nephrectomy. Regarding treatment: 15 Gy SBRT to primary tumor, nephrectomy 4 weeks later. Generated by immunoSEQ multiplex PCR, the TCRdb table keeps only in-frame clones and is missing some. There are under 100,000 clones in the sample; roughly 84% occur only once, and roughly 7.6% lies in the top ten. The germline V gene encodes CDR1 MDHEN and CDR2 SYDVKM. This CDR3 is built from 17 residues. Trimming cost V 3 bases and J 2 bases, with 20 bases left between them.

The chain combines TRBV28 with TRBJ2-7, with D maybe TRBD1 (5 bases). The sample in question was blood, obtained from a patient whose treatment included radiotherapy and nephrectomy. This TCR came from a man aged 55 to 70 with renal cell carcinoma. The CDR3: CASSFILRRETTYEQYF. CDR3 DNA sequence: TGTGCCAGCAGTTTTATTTTACGCAGGGAAACAACCTACGAGCAGTACTTC.